This TCR beta chain was documented in a study of shared clonotypes between healthy human individuals. Whole-study context: There were three CD4 naive, three CD4 memory, two CD8 naive and one CD8 memory plates per donor. Study-level findings and limits: Across subsets, estimated richness was generally greater for naive than for memory populations. Sharing across four donors was highest in naive CD4 (roughly 5%) and lowest in memory CD8 (around 0.4%).

On this clone: Antigen specificity is unknown.

Genomic DNA from each subset was divided evenly over several immunoSEQ plates. Sequencing used immunoSEQ multiplex PCR; TCRdb keeps in-frame clones, though not all of them. The sample yields hundreds of thousands of clones, 98% seen once. Positive CCR7 selection of CD45RO-negative cells yielded the naive CD8 cells, and terminally differentiated effector memory CD45RA+ cells were excluded. This TCR derives from a man younger than 40 in good health. Material for sequencing was naive CD8+ T cells sorted from blood.

CDR3 in DNA: TGTGCCATCAGTGGGTTAGCTGGGGCCAACGTCCTGACTTTC. Encoded protein: CAISGLAGANVLTF. This chain connects TRBV10-3 to TRBJ2-6; D unclear. The CDR3 sequence is 14 residues long. Trimming removed 4 bases from V and 2 bases from J, with 6 bases in between. The germline V gene has CDR1 ENHRY and CDR2 SYGVKD.